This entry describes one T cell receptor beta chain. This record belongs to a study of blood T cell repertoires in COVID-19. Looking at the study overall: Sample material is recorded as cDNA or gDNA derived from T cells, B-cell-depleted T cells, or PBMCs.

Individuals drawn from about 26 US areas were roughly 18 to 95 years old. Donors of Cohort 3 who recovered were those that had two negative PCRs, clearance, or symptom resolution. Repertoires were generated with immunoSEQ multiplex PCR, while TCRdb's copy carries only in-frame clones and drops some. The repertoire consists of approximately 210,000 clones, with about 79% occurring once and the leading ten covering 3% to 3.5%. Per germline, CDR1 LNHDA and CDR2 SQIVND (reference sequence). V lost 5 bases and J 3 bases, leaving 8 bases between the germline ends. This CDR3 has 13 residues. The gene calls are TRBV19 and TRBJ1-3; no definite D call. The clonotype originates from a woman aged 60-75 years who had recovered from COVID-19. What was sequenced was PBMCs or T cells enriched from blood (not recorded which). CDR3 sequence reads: CASSPGLGNTIYF. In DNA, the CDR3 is TGTGCCAGTAGTCCCGGTCTTGGAAACACCATATATTTT.